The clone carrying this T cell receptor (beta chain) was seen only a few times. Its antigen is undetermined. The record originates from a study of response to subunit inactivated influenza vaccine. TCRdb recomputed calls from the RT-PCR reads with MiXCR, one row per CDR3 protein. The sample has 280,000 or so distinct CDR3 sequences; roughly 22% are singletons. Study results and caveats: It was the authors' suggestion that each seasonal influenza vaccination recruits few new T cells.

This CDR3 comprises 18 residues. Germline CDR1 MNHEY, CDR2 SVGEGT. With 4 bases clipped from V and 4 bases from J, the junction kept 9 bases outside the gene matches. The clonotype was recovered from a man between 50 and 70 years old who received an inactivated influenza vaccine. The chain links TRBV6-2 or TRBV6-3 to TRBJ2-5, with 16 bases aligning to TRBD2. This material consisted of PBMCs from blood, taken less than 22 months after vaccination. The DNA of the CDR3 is TGTGCCAGCAGTTCTGCCGGGACTAGCGGGGGGGTAAGAGAGACCCAGTACTTC. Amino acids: CASSSAGTSGGVRETQYF.